The 12 T cell receptor beta chains reported below all come from one sample, sequenced in a study of T-cell memory formation after mild COVID-19. TCRdb re-analysed the 5' RACE reads in MiXCR, keeping a single row per CDR3 protein. The table has roughly 190,000 distinct CDR3 sequences, roughly a tenth seen once. The sequencing input was PBMCs or a T cell subset sorted from them (not recorded which). The origin of the receptors is a man between 18 and 29 years old who had mild COVID-19 (a few samples of this study predate the infection). Cell type and time point are not known.

This clonotype occurred a few times. This sequence joins TRBV20-1 and TRBJ1-1, with unresolved D. The germline V gene has CDR1 DFQATT and CDR2 SNEGSKA (reference sequence). Trimming took 6 bases from V and 0 from J, leaving 8 bases between them. The CDR3 is made up of 12 amino acids. Here the CDR3 DNA reads TGCAGTGCCTCAAGGGTGAACACTGAAGCTTTCTTT. It encodes CSASRVNTEAFF.

Only a few counts were recorded for this clonotype. The chain has TRBV5-1 and TRBJ2-3; 10 bases agree with TRBD2. Losses at the gene ends were 3 bases for V and 8 bases for J; bases not matched to a gene: 9. CDR1 SGHRS and CDR2 YFSETQ come from the germline V gene. The CDR3 covers 15 residues. In DNA form, the CDR3 reads TGCGCCAGCAGCTCCGGGACTAGCGTTGGCGGTACGCAGTATTTT. Translated, it gives CASSSGTSVGGTQYF.

This chain joins TRBV3-1 and TRBJ2-1, with D hard to call. Germline loops: CDR1 LGHDT, CDR2 YNNKEL (reference sequence). V was cut by 1 base and J by 8 bases, with 6 bases left in between. This CDR3 comprises 12 residues. The CDR3 spells CASSQVEYEQFF. In nucleotides, the CDR3 is TGTGCCAGCAGCCAAGTGGAATATGAGCAGTTCTTC.

The rearrangement joins TRBV6-5 to TRBJ1-6, with a tentative D call TRBD1 (5 bases). CDR1 and CDR2 (germline): MNHEY, SVGAGI. V was shortened by 6 bases and J by 10 bases, with 16 bases between the two germline ends. This CDR3 is 14 amino acids long. CDR3 amino acids: CASSAEDIRSPLHF. The CDR3 DNA is TGTGCCAGCAGCGCGGAGGACATTCGATCACCCCTCCACTTT.

This chain connects TRBV18 to TRBJ2-5, with D uncertain. CDR1 and CDR2 (germline): KGHSH, LQKENI. The V end lost 4 bases, the J end lost 1 base, and 7 bases lay between the germline ends. The CDR3 runs to 13 residues. CDR3 nucleotides: TGTGCCAGCTCACAGGACCTCCAAGAGACCCAGTACTTC. Its protein product is CASSQDLQETQYF.

This clonotype turned up a few times. The V gene is TRBV6-5, the J gene TRBJ2-2, with TRBD1 identical over 8 bases. The J segment lost 4 bases and the V segment lost 10 bases, leaving 11 bases of the junction unmatched. Per the germline V gene, CDR1 is MNHEY and CDR2 is SVGAGI. The CDR3 totals 15 residues. CDR3 residues: CAIFPGQDSTGELFF. CDR3 coding DNA: TGTGCCATATTCCCGGGACAGGACTCCACCGGGGAGCTGTTTTTT.

This clonotype has more than one count but fewer than ten. The genes are TRBV7-8 and TRBJ2-3; maybe TRBD2 (7 bases). The CDR3 extends over 15 amino acids. Per germline, CDR1 SGHVS and CDR2 FQNEAQ. The V end lost 4 bases, the J end lost 5 bases, and 16 bases lay between the germline ends. For the CDR3, the DNA is TGTGCCAGCAGCTCGTTAGGGGGGGGAGTAGATACGCAGTATTTT. Residues: CASSSLGGGVDTQYF. Full variable domain (remainder filled in from reference TRBV7-8 and TRBJ2-3): GAGVSQSPRYKVAKRGQDVALRCDPISGHVSLFWYQQALGQGPEFLTYFQNEAQLDKSGLPSDRFFAERPEGSVSTLKIQRTQQEDSAVYLCASSSLGGGVDTQYFGPGTRLTVL.

V usage is TRBV20-1 and J usage is TRBJ2-6; 7 nucleotides align to TRBD1. The V gene's germline CDR1 is DFQATT and CDR2 SNEGSKA (reference sequence). J gave up 0 bases and V 7 bases, and 6 bases lay outside the gene matches. CDR3 length: 15 amino acids. The CDR3 protein is CSGRQGTSGANVLTF. CDR3 DNA sequence: TGCAGTGGCCGACAGGGAACCTCTGGGGCCAACGTCCTGACTTTC.

The DNA of the CDR3 is TGTGCCAGCAGTTACGGGACAGAACCCTACGAGCAGTACGTC. Amino acid sequence: CASSYGTEPYEQYV. The rearrangement uses TRBV6-2 or TRBV6-3 and TRBJ2-7; 7 bases match TRBD1. In germline, CDR1 is MNHEY, CDR2 SVGEGT. CDR3 size: 14 residues. J lost 2 bases, V lost 2 bases, and 3 bases had no gene match.

This chain links TRBV15 with TRBJ2-5, with 8 bases aligning to TRBD2. The germline V gene has CDR1 LNHNV and CDR2 YYDKDF (reference sequence). V lost 5 bases, J lost 5 bases, and 7 bases stayed unmatched. CDR3 size: 14 residues. The CDR3 region has the DNA TGTGCCACCAGCTCCGCCGGGACTAGGGAGACCCAGTACTTC. Its translation is CATSSAGTRETQYF.

CDR3 sequence (DNA): TGTGCCACCAGGGAGCTCGGGGCAACTAATGAAAAACTGTTTTTT. This codes for CATRELGATNEKLFF. The rearrangement uses TRBV15 and TRBJ1-4; D gene uncertain. V lost 6 bases, J lost 0 bases, and 11 bases lay in between. This CDR3 has 15 amino acids. Looked up from germline, CDR1 is LNHNV and CDR2 is YYDKDF (reference sequence).

V and J are TRBV5-1 and TRBJ1-1; perhaps TRBD1 as D (6 bases). CDR1 and CDR2 from the germline V gene are SGHRS and YFSETQ. The CDR3 is made up of 14 amino acids. Trimming pared 4 bases from V and 0 bases from J, leaving 10 bases between. CDR3: CASSRGQMNTEAFF. CDR3 nucleotide sequence: TGCGCCAGCAGCCGCGGACAGATGAACACTGAAGCTTTCTTT.